These 15 T cell receptor beta chains originate from one sample sequenced in a study of cytomegalovirus exposure and HLA in healthy donors. Use of 60 Vbeta and 13 Jbeta primers characterized the PCR. Clones were read by immunoSEQ multiplex PCR, and TCRdb kept only the in-frame ones, dropping some. Among roughly 150,000 clones listed, 65% to 70% were seen once. The sequenced sample was PBMCs. The origin of the receptors is a man aged 25-45 years in good health and CMV-seropositive.

The chain combines TRBV19 with TRBJ2-5; D is possibly TRBD2 (6 bases). Germline V gene data show CDR1 as LNHDA and CDR2 as SQIVND (reference sequence). The CDR3 is made up of 12 amino acids. The germline V and J ends were trimmed by 7 bases and 7 bases, with 13 bases remaining between them. The CDR3 bases are TGTGCCAGTACCGGACTACCGGGGACCCAGTACTTC. This gives the protein CASTGLPGTQYF.

This chain connects TRBV10-3 to TRBJ2-1; 7 bases are shared with TRBD2. This CDR3 is 15 amino acids long. Germline V gives CDR1 ENHRY, CDR2 SYGVKD. The trim removed 2 bases at V and 12 bases at J, leaving 13 bases unmatched. The CDR3 loop is CAISEEAGVTMRQFF. The CDR3 DNA reads TGTGCCATCAGTGAGGAGGCGGGAGTCACAATGAGGCAGTTCTTC.

The rearrangement joins TRBV4-1 to TRBJ2-1; 10 bases map to TRBD2. The CDR3 is 17 amino acids. Per the germline V gene, CDR1 is MGHRA and CDR2 is YSYEKL. Trimming cost V 3 bases and J 0 bases; bases outside gene matches: 5. The CDR3 loop is CASSHPSGGSSYNEQFF. CDR3 bases: TGCGCCAGCAGCCATCCTAGCGGGGGAAGCTCCTACAATGAGCAGTTCTTC.

The chain carries TRBV19 and TRBJ1-5; the D gene is possibly TRBD1 (5 bases). V shed 6 bases and J shed 7 bases, with 13 bases lying between them. Germline CDR1 is LNHDA and CDR2 is SQIVND (reference sequence). This CDR3 comprises 13 residues. The CDR3 region has the DNA TGTGCCAGTAGGGACACCTCTAACCAGCCCCAGCATTTT. Amino acid sequence: CASRDTSNQPQHF.

The J gene is TRBJ2-3, the V gene TRBV11-2; TRBD2 aligns across 8 bases. With V trimmed by 4 bases and J by 0 bases, 6 bases remained unmatched. The length of the CDR3 is 16 residues. The germline V gene has CDR1 SGHAT and CDR2 FQNNGV. The CDR3 loop is CASSYLSGASTDTQYF. The CDR3 region has the DNA TGTGCCAGCAGCTACCTTAGCGGGGCTAGCACAGATACGCAGTATTTT.

The chain joins TRBV10-3 to TRBJ2-7; D might be TRBD1 (5 bases). The CDR3 sequence is 12 residues long. Germline values: CDR1 ENHRY, CDR2 SYGVKD. V gave up 9 bases and J gave up 7 bases, with 16 bases separating them. The CDR3 sequence is CAIVGQGGEQYF. CDR3 nucleotide sequence: TGTGCCATAGTAGGGCAGGGCGGTGAGCAGTACTTC.

The chain is built from TRBV11-2 and TRBJ2-1; D is possibly TRBD2 (6 bases). The CDR3 spans 17 residues. With 1 base removed from V and 4 bases from J, the gap between germline ends came to 17 bases. Germline V CDR1 and CDR2: SGHAT, FQNNGV. The CDR3 reads CASSLGWSSVSYNEQFF. CDR3 sequence (DNA): TGTGCCAGCAGCTTAGGCTGGTCTAGCGTGAGTTACAATGAGCAGTTCTTC.

The V and J genes are TRBV5-4 and TRBJ2-7, with D possibly matching TRBD2 (5 bases). The germline V gene encodes CDR1 SGHNT and CDR2 YYREEE (reference sequence). This CDR3 comprises 15 residues. Deletions cut 0 bases from V and 2 bases from J, with 12 bases between. CDR3 region: CASSLAWGDTYEQYF. The CDR3 DNA is TGTGCCAGCAGCTTGGCGTGGGGAGATACCTACGAGCAGTACTTC.

The CDR3 sequence: CASSFLNEQFF. The CDR3, as DNA: TGTGCCAGCAGCTTCTTAAATGAGCAGTTCTTC. The chain couples TRBV5-6 to TRBJ2-1; D unresolved. Between the trimmed V and J ends, which lost 2 bases and 7 bases, there was a span of 4 bases. This CDR3 has 11 amino acids. The germline CDR1 and CDR2 sequences are SGHDT and YYEEEE.

The gene calls are TRBV30 and TRBJ2-1; TRBD2 agrees at 8 bases. The germline V gene has CDR1 GTSNPN and CDR2 SVGIG (reference sequence). The V segment lost 4 bases and the J segment 5 bases; nucleotides outside the gene matches: 10. The CDR3 is 15 residues long. The CDR3 is CAWTPGLEVNNEQFF. The CDR3 DNA is TGTGCCTGGACCCCGGGACTAGAGGTAAACAATGAGCAGTTCTTC.

This chain joins TRBV5-1 and TRBJ2-3; D might be TRBD2 (5 bases). The CDR3 extends over 14 amino acids. V was pared by 4 bases and J by 2 bases, with 11 bases between. Germline V gene data show CDR1 as SGHRS and CDR2 as YFSETQ. CDR3 amino acids: CASSGWEFTDTQYF. The DNA for the CDR3 is TGCGCCAGCAGCGGTTGGGAGTTCACAGATACGCAGTATTTT. Looking up the rest from reference TRBV5-1 and TRBJ2-3 gives the full variable domain: KAGVTQTPRYLIKTRGQQVTLSCSPISGHRSVSWYQQTPGQGLQFLFEYFSETQRNKGNFPGRFSGRQFSNSRSEMNVSTLELGDSALYLCASSGWEFTDTQYFGPGTRLTVL.

The rearrangement joins TRBV10-3 to TRBJ2-5; 9 bases agree with TRBD1. The germline V gene encodes CDR1 ENHRY and CDR2 SYGVKD. V shed 3 bases and J 4 bases; nucleotides not matched to a gene: 9. This CDR3 has 16 residues. The CDR3 DNA reads TGTGCCATCAGTGACCACATACCGGACAGGGGAGAGACCCAGTACTTC. As protein: CAISDHIPDRGETQYF.

The V gene is TRBV7-9, the J gene TRBJ1-6; weak D call: TRBD1 (5 bases). The V and J ends lost 1 base and 9 bases respectively, with 16 bases between them. The CDR3 consists of 16 residues. Germline loops: CDR1 SEHNR, CDR2 FQNEAQ (reference sequence). CDR3 amino acids: CASSLGTTIGASPLHF. The CDR3, as DNA: TGTGCCAGCAGCTTAGGGACAACTATTGGGGCTTCACCCCTCCACTTT.

The chain has TRBV30 and TRBJ2-5; D may be TRBD2 (7 bases). Per germline, CDR1 GTSNPN and CDR2 SVGIG (reference sequence). Trimming took 0 bases from V and 3 from J, leaving 17 bases between them. The CDR3 spans 16 residues. The CDR3 bases are TGTGCCTGGAGTGTGGGAAGGGGGGGGCCCGAAGAGACCCAGTACTTC. Translation gives CAWSVGRGGPEETQYF.

The chain employs TRBV2 and TRBJ1-4; TRBD1 aligns across 11 bases. CDR3 length: 15 amino acids. The junction had 7 bases not matched to a gene; V was cut back by 6 bases and J by 7 bases. Germline-derived CDR1 and CDR2 are SNHLY and FYNNEI. CDR3 coding DNA: TGTGCCAGCAGCCAGGACAGGGGGCGCGGTGAAAAACTGTTTTTT. It translates to CASSQDRGRGEKLFF.